The entry below gives a single TCR beta chain sequence along with its context. The data derive from a study of blood T cell repertoires in COVID-19. At the level of the study: Sources were T cells, B-cell-depleted T cells, or PBMCs; the material itself was cDNA or gDNA.

Per the original data handling: Quantification of nucleated cells was approximated via reference gene primer amplification. Libraries were prepared by immunoSEQ multiplex PCR; TCRdb keeps only in-frame clonotypes and omits some of them. Clonal size and the V and J genes are those of that table, whereas D and trimming came from the DNA. Of some 250,000 clones in the sample, around 88% were seen once. Germline trimming cut 2 bases from V and 5 bases from J; bases unmatched to any gene: 4. The germline V gene encodes CDR1 MRHNA and CDR2 SNTAGT. The CDR3 extends over 15 amino acids. J is TRBJ2-1 and V is TRBV6-4; 9 bases are shared with TRBD2. This sequence originates from a woman in her 30s who had recovered from COVID-19. Material: peripheral blood. The CDR3 DNA reads TGTGCCAGCAGTGACGCGGCGGGGGGGAACAATGAGCAGTTCTTC. Its translation is CASSDAAGGNNEQFF.